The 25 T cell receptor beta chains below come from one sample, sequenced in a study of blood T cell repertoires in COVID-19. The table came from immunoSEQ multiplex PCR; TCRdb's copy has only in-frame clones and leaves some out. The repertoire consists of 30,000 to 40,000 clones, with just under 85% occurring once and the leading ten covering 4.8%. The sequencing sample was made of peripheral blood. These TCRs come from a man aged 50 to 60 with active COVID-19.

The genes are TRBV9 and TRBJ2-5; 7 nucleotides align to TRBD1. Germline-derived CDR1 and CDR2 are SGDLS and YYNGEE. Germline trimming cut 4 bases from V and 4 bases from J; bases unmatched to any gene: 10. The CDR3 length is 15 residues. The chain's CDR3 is CASSPKDRPRETQYF. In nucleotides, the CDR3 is TGTGCCAGCAGCCCCAAGGACAGGCCCAGAGAGACCCAGTACTTC.

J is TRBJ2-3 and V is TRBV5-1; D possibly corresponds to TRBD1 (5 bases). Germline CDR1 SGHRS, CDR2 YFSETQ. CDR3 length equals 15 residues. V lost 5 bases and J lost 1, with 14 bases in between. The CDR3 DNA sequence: TGCGCCAGCAGACAACCAGGGTCCCGCACAGATACGCAGTATTTT. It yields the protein CASRQPGSRTDTQYF.

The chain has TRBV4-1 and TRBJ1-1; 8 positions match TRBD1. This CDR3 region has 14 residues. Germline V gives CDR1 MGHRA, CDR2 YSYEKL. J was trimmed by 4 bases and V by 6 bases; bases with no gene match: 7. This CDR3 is CASRTQGGTTEAFF. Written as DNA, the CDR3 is TGCGCCAGCAGGACACAGGGGGGGACCACTGAAGCTTTCTTT.

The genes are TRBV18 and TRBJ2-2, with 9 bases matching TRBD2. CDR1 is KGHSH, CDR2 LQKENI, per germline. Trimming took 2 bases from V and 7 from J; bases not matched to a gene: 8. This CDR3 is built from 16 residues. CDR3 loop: CASSPLRGGADGELFF. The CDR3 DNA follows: TGTGCCAGCTCACCATTGCGCGGGGGGGCCGACGGGGAGCTGTTTTTT.

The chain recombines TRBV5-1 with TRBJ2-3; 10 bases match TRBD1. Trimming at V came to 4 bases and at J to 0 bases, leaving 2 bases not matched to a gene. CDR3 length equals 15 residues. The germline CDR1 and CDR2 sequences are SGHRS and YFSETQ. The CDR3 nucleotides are TGCGCCAGCAGCGTGGACAGGGGGAGCACAGATACGCAGTATTTT. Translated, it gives CASSVDRGSTDTQYF.

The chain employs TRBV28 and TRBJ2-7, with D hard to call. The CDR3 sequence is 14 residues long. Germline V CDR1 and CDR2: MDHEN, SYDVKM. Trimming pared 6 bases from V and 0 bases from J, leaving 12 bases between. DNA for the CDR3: TGTGCCAGCAGCTCAAGCCCACCCTCCTACGAGCAGTACTTC. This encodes CASSSSPPSYEQYF.

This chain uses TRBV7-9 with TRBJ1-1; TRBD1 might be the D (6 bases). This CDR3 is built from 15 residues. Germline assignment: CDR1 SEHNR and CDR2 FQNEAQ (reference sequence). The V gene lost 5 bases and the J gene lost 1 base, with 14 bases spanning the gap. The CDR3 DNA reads TGTGCCAGCAGCCCTAAGAGGGGGGGGAACACTGAAGCTTTCTTT. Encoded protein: CASSPKRGGNTEAFF.

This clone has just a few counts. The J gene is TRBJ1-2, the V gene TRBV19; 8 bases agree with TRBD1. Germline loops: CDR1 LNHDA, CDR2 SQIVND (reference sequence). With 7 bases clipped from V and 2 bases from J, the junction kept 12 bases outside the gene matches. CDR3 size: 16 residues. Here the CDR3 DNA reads TGTGCCAGTAACTCATTCGGACAGGGAAGGAACTATGGCTACACCTTC. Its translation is CASNSFGQGRNYGYTF.

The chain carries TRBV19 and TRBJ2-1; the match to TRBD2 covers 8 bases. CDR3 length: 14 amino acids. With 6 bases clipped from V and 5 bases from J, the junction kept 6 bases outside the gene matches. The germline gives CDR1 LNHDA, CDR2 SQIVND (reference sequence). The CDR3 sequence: CASRAGGPHNEQFF. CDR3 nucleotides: TGTGCCAGTAGGGCGGGGGGCCCTCACAATGAGCAGTTCTTC.

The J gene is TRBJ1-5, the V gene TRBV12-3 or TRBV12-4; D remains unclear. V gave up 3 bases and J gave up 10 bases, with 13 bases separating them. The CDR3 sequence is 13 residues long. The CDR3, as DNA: TGTGCCAGCAGTTTGGACTCGGGGTCACCCCAGCATTTT. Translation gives CASSLDSGSPQHF.

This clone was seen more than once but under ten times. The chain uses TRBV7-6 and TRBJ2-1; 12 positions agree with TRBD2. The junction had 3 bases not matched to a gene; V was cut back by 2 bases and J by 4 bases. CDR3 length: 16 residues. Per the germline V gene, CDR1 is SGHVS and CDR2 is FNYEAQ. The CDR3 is CASSLSLAGGYNEQFF. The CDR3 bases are TGTGCCAGCAGCTTATCACTAGCGGGGGGTTACAATGAGCAGTTCTTC.

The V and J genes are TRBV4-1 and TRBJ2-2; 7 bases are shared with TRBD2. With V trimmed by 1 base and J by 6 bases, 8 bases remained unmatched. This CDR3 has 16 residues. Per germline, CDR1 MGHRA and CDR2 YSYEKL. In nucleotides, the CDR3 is TGCGCCAGCAGCCAAGCCCCGTCGGGGGGACCCGGGGAGCTGTTTTTT. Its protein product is CASSQAPSGGPGELFF.

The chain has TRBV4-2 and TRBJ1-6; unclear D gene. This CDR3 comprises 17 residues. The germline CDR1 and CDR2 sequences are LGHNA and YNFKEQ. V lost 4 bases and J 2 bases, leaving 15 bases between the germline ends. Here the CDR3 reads CASSPREDGAYNSPLHF. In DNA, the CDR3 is TGTGCCAGCAGCCCCCGGGAGGACGGAGCCTATAATTCACCCCTCCACTTT.

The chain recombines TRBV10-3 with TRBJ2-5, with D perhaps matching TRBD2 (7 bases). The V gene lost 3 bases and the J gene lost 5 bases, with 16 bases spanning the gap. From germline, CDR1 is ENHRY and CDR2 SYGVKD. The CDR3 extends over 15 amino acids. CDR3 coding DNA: TGTGCCATCAGTGAAGGTCCGGGGGGCGGGGAGACCCAGTACTTC. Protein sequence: CAISEGPGGGETQYF.

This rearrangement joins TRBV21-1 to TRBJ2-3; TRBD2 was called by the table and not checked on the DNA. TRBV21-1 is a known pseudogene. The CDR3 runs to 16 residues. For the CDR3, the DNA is TGTGCCAGCAGCAAAGAAGGGAGGGGGAGCACAGATACGCAGTATTTT. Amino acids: CASSKEGRGSTDTQYF.

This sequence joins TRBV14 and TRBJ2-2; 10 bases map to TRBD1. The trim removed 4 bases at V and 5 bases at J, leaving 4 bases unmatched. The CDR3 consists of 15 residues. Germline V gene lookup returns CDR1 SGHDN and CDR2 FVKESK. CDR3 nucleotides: TGTGCCAGCAGCCTCTGGGGACAGGGGACCGGGGAGCTGTTTTTT. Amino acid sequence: CASSLWGQGTGELFF.

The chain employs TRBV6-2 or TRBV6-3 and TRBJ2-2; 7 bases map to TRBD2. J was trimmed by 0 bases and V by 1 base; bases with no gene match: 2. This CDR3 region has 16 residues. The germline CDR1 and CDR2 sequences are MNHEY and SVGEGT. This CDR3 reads CASSYWGLPNTGELFF. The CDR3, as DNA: TGTGCCAGCAGTTACTGGGGACTACCGAACACCGGGGAGCTGTTTTTT.

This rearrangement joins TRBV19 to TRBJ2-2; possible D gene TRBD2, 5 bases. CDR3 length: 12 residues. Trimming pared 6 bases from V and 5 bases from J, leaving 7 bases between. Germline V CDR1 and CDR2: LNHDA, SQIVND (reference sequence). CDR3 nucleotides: TGTGCCAGTAGCCGGGGAACCGGGGAGCTGTTTTTT. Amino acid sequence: CASSRGTGELFF.

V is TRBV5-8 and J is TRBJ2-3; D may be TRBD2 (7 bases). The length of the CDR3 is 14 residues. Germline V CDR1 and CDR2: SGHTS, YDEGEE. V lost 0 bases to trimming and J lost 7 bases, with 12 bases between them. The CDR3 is CASSLAGGRYTQYF. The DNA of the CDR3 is TGTGCCAGCAGCTTGGCGGGGGGCCGGTATACGCAGTATTTT.

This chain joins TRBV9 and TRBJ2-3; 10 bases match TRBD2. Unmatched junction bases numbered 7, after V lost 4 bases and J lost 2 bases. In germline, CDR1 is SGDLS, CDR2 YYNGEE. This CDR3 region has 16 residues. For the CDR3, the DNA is TGTGCCAGCAGCCCTCTAGCGGGGGCCTACACAGATACGCAGTATTTT. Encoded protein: CASSPLAGAYTDTQYF.

The CDR3 region is CASSLRGETQYF. In DNA, the CDR3 is TGTGCCAGCAGCCTACGGGGGGAGACCCAGTACTTC. The chain uses TRBV27 and TRBJ2-5; weak D call: TRBD2 (6 bases). The germline V gene encodes CDR1 MNHEY and CDR2 SMNVEV (reference sequence). V lost 6 bases to trimming and J lost 5 bases, with 10 bases between them. The CDR3 sequence is 12 residues long.

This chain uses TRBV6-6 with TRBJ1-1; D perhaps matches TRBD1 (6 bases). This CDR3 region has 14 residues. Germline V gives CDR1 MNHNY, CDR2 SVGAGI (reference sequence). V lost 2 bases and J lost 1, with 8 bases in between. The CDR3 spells CASSYKTGNTEAFF. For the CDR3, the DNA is TGTGCCAGCAGTTACAAGACAGGGAACACTGAAGCTTTCTTT.

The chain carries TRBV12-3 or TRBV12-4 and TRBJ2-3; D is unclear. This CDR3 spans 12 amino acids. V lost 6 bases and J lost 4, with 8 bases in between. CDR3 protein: CASSYLPDTQYF. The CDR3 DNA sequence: TGTGCCAGCAGCTACCTGCCAGATACGCAGTATTTT.

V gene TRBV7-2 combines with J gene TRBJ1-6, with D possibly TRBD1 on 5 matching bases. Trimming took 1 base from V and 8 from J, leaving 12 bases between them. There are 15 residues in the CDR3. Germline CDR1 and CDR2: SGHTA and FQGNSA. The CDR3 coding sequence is TGTGCCAGCAGCTTAGTCGCAGGGTGGGATTCACCCCTCCACTTT. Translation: CASSLVAGWDSPLHF.

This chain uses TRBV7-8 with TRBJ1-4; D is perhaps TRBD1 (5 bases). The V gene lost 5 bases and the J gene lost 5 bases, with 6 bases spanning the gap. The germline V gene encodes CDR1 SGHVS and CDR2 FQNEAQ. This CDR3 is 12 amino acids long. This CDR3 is CASSRQNEKLFF. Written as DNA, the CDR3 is TGTGCCAGCAGCAGACAGAATGAAAAACTGTTTTTT.